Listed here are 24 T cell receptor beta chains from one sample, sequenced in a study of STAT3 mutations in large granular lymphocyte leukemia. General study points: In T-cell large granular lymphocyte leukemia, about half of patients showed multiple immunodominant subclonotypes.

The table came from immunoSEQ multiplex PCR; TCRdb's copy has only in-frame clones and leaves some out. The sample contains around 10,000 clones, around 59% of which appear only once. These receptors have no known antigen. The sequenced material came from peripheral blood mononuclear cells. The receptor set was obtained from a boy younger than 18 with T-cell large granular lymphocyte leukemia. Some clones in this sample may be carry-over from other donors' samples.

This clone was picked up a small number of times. The CDR3 nucleotides are TGCGCCAGCAGCCTGGACAGGGGGGGAGAGCAGTACTTC. Translated, it gives CASSLDRGGEQYF. The rearrangement joins TRBV5-1 to TRBJ2-7; 10 positions match TRBD1. This CDR3 has 13 residues. The V gene end was trimmed by 4 bases and the J gene end by 7 bases; junction bases not matched to a gene: 5. Looked up from germline, CDR1 is SGHRS and CDR2 is YFSETQ. The full variable domain, its missing parts supplied by reference TRBV5-1 and TRBJ2-7, is KAGVTQTPRYLIKTRGQQVTLSCSPISGHRSVSWYQQTPGQGLQFLFEYFSETQRNKGNFPGRFSGRQFSNSRSEMNVSTLELGDSALYLCASSLDRGGEQYFGPGTRLTVT.

The CDR3 DNA reads TGCGCCAGCAGCCAGGGGACAGGGCTTGTTGAAAAACTGTTTTTT. Residues: CASSQGTGLVEKLFF. The chain uses TRBV5-1 and TRBJ1-4; 9 nucleotides align to TRBD1. Germline trimming cut 4 bases from V and 7 bases from J; bases unmatched to any gene: 8. The CDR3 runs to 15 residues. CDR1 and CDR2 (germline): SGHRS, YFSETQ.

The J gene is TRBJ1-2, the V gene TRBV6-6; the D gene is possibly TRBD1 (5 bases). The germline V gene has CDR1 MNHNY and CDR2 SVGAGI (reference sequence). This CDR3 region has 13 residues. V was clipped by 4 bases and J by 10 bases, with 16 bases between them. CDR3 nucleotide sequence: TGTGCCAGCAGTTCTTTCGGGGGGGGAGACTACACCTTC. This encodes CASSSFGGGDYTF.

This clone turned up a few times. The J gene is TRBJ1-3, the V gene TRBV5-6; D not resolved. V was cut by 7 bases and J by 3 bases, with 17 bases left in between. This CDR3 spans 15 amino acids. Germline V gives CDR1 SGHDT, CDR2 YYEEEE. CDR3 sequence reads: CASSRRGWVGNTIYF. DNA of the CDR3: TGTGCCAGCTCCCGACGGGGATGGGTTGGAAACACCATATATTTT.

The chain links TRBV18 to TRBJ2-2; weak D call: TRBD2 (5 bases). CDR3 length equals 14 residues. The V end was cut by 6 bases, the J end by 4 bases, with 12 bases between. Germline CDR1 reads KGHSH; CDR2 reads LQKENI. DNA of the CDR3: TGTGCCAGCTCGCCCCAAGAGGGCACCGGGGAGCTGTTTTTT. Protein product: CASSPQEGTGELFF.

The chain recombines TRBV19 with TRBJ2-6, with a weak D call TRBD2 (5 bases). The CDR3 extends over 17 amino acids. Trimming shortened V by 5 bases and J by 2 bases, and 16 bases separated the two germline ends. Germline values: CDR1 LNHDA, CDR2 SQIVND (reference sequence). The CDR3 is CASSLGTRGTGANVLTF. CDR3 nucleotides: TGTGCCAGTAGTCTTGGAACCAGAGGGACTGGGGCCAACGTCCTGACTTTC.

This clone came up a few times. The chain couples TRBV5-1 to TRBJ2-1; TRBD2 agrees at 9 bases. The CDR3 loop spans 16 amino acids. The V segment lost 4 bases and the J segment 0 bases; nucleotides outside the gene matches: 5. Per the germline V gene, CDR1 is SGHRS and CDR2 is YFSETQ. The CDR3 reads CASSRLAGISYNEQFF. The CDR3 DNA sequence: TGCGCCAGCAGCCGTCTAGCGGGGATCTCCTACAATGAGCAGTTCTTC.

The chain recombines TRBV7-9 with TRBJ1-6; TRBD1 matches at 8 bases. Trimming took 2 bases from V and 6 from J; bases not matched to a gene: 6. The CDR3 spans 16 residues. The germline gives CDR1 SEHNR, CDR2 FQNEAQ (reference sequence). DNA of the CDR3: TGTGCCAGCAGCTTAAGACAGGGGTCGGTTAATTCACCCCTCCACTTT. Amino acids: CASSLRQGSVNSPLHF.

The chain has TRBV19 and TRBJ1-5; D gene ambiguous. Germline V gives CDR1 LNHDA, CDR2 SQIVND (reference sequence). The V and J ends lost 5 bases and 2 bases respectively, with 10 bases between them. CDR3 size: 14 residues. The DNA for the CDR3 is TGTGCCAGTAGTTTCGGGCAGCGCAATCAGCCCCAGCATTTT. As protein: CASSFGQRNQPQHF.

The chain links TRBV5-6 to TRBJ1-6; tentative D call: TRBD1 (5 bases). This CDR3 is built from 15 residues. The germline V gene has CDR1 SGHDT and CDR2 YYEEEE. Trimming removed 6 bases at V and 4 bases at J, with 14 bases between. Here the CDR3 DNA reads TGTGCCAGCACCTTACGGGGCGTTTATAATTCACCCCTCCACTTT. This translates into CASTLRGVYNSPLHF.

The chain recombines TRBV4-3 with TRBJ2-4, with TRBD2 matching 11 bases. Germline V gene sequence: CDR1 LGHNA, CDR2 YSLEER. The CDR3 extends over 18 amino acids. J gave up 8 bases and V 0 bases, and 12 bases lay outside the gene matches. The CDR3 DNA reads TGCGCCAGCAGCCAAGATCGATTGCTAGCGGGGGGTCGGGACATTCAGTACTTC. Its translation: CASSQDRLLAGGRDIQYF.

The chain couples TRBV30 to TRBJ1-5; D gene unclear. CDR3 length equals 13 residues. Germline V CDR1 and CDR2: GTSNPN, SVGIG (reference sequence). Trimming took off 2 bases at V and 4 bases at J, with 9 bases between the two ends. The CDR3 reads CAWSNSQNQPQHF. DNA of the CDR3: TGTGCCTGGAGTAACAGCCAGAATCAGCCCCAGCATTTT.

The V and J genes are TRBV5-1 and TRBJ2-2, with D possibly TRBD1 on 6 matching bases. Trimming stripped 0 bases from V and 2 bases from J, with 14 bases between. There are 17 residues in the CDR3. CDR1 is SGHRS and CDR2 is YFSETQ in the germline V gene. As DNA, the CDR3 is TGCGCCAGCAGCTTGGGGGAACAGGGATCCAACACCGGGGAGCTGTTTTTT. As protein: CASSLGEQGSNTGELFF.

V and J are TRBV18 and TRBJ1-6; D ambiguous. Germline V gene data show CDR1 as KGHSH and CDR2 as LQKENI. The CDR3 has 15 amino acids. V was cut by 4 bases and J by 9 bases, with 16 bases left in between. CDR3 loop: CASSLSSSSRSPLHF. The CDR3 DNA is TGTGCCAGCTCACTGTCTTCCTCATCCCGTTCACCCCTCCACTTT.

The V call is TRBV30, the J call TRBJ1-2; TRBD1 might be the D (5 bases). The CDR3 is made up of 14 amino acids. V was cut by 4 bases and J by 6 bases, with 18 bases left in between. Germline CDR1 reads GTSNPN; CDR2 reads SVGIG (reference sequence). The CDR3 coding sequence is TGTGCCTGGACCACCCACGGGGGGACCCATGGCTACACCTTC. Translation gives CAWTTHGGTHGYTF.

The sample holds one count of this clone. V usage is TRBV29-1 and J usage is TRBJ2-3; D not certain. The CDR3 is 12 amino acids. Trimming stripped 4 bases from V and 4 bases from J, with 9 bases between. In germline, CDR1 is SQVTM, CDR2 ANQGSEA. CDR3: CSVVLLPDTQYF. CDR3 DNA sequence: TGCAGCGTTGTCCTCTTACCAGATACGCAGTATTTT.

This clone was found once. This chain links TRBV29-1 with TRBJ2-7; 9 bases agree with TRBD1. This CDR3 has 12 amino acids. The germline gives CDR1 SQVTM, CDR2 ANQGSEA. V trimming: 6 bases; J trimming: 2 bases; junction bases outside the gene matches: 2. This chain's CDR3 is CSVGTGTYEQYF. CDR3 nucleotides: TGCAGCGTCGGGACAGGGACCTACGAGCAGTACTTC.

CDR3 residues: CAWRLRGGETQYF. As DNA, the CDR3 is TGTGCCTGGAGGCTCCGCGGGGGCGAGACCCAGTACTTC. V gene TRBV30 combines with J gene TRBJ2-5, with D tentatively TRBD2 (7 bases). CDR3 length: 13 amino acids. The V and J ends lost 3 bases and 5 bases respectively, with 13 bases between them. Germline V CDR1 and CDR2: GTSNPN, SVGIG (reference sequence).

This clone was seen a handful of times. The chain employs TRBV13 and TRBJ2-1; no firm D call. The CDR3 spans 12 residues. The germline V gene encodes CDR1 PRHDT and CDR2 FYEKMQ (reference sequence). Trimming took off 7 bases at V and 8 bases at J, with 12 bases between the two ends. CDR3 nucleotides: TGTGCCAGCACGTGGGCAACCGATGAGCAGTTCTTC. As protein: CASTWATDEQFF.

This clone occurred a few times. The CDR3 protein is CASSFSPGGQETQYF. The CDR3, as DNA: TGCGCCAGCAGCTTCTCCCCGGGGGGACAAGAGACCCAGTACTTC. The chain has TRBV5-1 and TRBJ2-5, with 7 positions matching TRBD2. Germline V gives CDR1 SGHRS, CDR2 YFSETQ. Trimming removed 2 bases from V and 2 bases from J; junction bases left unmatched: 6. This CDR3 has 15 amino acids.

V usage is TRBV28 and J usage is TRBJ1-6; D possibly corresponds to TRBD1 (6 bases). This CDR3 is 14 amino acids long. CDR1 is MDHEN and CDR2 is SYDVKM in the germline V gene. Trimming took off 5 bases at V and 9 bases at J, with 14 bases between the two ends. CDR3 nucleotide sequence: TGTGCCAGCAGTGTGGACAGCAATCCTTCACCCCTCCACTTT. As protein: CASSVDSNPSPLHF.

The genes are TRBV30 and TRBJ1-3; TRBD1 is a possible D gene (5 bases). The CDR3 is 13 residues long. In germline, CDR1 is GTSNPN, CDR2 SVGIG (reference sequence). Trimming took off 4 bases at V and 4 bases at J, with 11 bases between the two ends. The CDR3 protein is CAWTGLGGNTIYF. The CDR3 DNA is TGTGCCTGGACAGGGCTAGGAGGAAACACCATATATTTT.

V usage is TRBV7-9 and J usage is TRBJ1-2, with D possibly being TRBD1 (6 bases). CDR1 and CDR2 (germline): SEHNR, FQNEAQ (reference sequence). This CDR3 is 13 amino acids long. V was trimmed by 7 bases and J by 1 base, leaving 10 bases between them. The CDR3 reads CASNPDSNYGYTF. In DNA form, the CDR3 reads TGTGCCAGCAACCCGGACAGTAACTATGGCTACACCTTC.

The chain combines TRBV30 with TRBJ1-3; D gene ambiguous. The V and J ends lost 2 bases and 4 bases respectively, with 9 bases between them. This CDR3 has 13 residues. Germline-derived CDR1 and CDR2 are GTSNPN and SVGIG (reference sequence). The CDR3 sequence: CAWSLASGNTIYF. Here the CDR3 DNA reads TGTGCCTGGAGTCTGGCGTCAGGAAACACCATATATTTT.